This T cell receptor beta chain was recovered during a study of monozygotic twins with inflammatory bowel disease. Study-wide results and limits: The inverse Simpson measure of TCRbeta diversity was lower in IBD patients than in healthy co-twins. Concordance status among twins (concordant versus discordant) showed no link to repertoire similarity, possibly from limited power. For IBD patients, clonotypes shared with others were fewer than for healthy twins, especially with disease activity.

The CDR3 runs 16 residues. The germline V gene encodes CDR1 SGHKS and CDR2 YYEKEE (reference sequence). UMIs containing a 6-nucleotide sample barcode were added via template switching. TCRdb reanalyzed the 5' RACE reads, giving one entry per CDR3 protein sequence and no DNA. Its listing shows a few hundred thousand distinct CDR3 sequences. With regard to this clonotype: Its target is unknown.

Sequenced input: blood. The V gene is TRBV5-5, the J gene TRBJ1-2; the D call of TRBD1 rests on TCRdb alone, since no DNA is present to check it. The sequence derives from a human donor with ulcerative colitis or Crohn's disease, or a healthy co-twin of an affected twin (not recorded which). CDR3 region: CASSARAPREGYGYTF.